This T cell receptor (beta chain) was sequenced in a study of identical twins (dated by TCRdb to about 2016). For the wider study: TCR alpha and beta repertoires from monozygotic twins, unrelated adults of various ages and cord blood were deep-sequenced to test whether fetal clonotypes persist. To rule out contamination, the twin experiments were replicated at different times with different library preparation protocols. Paper-wide results and their limitations: Invariant T cells such as MAIT and iNKT could partly confound zero-insertion analyses, although diverse VJ usage argued against such confounding for most clonotypes. Compared with coincidental sharing between unrelated individuals, out-of-frame TCR alpha sequences shared between twins had an excess of sequences with low generation probability. Conclusions relied on cross-sectional statistical analysis, since the same donors could not be followed over many years. Abundant cord blood beta clonotypes carried fewer insertions; young adult naive repertoires showed a weaker similar trend, while memory repertoires showed none. Excess twin sharing in beta out-of-frame sequences was weaker because fewer shared sequences lowered the signal-to-noise ratio. In monozygotic twins, out-of-frame TCR alpha sharing was systematically underestimated by recombination models, although the models agreed with sharing between unrelated individuals.

Library creation used 5' RACE. The sequencer was an Illumina HiSeq 2000. Template switching introduced a universal primer binding site; the final cDNA contained a unique molecular identifier, enabling accurate counting of TCR cDNA molecules. First-strand cDNA for TCR alpha and beta chains was synthesized from specific primers in the conserved constant-segment region. Each cDNA library was double barcoded, with a SMART-Mk sample barcode plus Illumina barcodes, to control for contamination. TruSeq adapter sequences and Illumina sample barcodes were added in two successive PCR steps. The TCR alpha and beta cDNA libraries were sequenced on the Illumina HiSeq platform using custom primers. In the authors' own workflow: MiGEC was used to process raw reads and extract unique molecular identifiers, and MiXCR was used to find CDR3 positions. For each individual, recombination models were inferred using an EM algorithm with the repgenHMM and IGoR tools. Shared clonotypes were analyzed with the tcR package in R, and sharing was normalized by the product of cloneset sizes. To study raw recombination without the effects of thymic and clonal selection, out-of-frame nonproductive sequences were analyzed. The public sequencing data were trimmed at Q25 with fastp and processed into clonotypes with MiXCR by TCRdb, which kept only in-frame beta chains. Records with the same CDR3 protein are collapsed into one entry carrying the most frequent genes and DNA. The V and J calls and clone size come from TCRdb's table, not from the authors' own analysis. The sample table holds fewer than 800,000 distinct CDR3 sequences, of which 7.1% were seen once. 1.5% to 2% of the sample is taken by the ten largest.

Regarding this clonotype: What antigen it recognizes has not been identified. Per-nucleotide qualities are absent, and no much larger clonotype sits a single base away.

Every donor was a healthy Caucasian. The twin cohort consisted of three pairs of female monozygotic twins, all aged roughly 18 to 29 years. Peripheral blood mononuclear cells were used as the source from which RNA for TCR libraries was isolated. Taken from cysteine to phenylalanine, the CDR3 has 15 residues. The entry retains the CDR3 DNA only, 45 bases that are in frame from base 1. CDR1 and CDR2 are read off the germline V gene as SGHRS and YFSETQ. V loses 4 bases of germline sequence and J loses 8 bases, and the interval between the two ends is 19 bases. The same data also contributed to another study, on yellow fever vaccine responses in identical twins. The other study reports the following: The T cell response to vaccination in identical twins was reported by the authors to appear partly convergent and partly personalized. Focusing on identical twins, the study followed the T cell clones that responded to the vaccine, and did so with precision.

The sequenced sample was PBMCs. This sequence was found in a woman aged 18-29 years in good health. The rearrangement joined TRBV5-1 to TRBJ2-1; 5 matching bases give a weak D call of TRBD1. The CDR3 protein is CASSPEVQASYEQFF. The nucleotide sequence reads TGCGCCAGCAGCCCCGAGGTACAGGCTTCTTATGAGCAGTTCTTC.